A single sample gave rise to the 21 T cell receptor beta chains below, sequenced in a study of blood T cell repertoires in COVID-19. Sequencing was performed with immunoSEQ multiplex PCR; in TCRdb, only in-frame clones are kept and a portion is missing. Of under 150,000 clones listed, just over 90% are singletons. The sequenced sample consisted of peripheral blood. All receptors come from a human donor with active COVID-19. The donor label of this sample is uncertain.

This chain joins TRBV5-4 and TRBJ1-1; 8 bases line up with TRBD1. The germline V gene encodes CDR1 SGHNT and CDR2 YYREEE (reference sequence). With V trimmed by 1 base and J by 4 bases, 3 bases remained unmatched. The CDR3 contains 14 residues. DNA for the CDR3: TGTGCCAGCAGCTTGTCGGACAGGGTCACTGAAGCTTTCTTT. Its translation: CASSLSDRVTEAFF.

By sample fraction, this clone is medium-sized. The chain carries TRBV6-5 and TRBJ2-2; 7 positions match TRBD1. The CDR3 consists of 13 residues. Germline V gives CDR1 MNHEY, CDR2 SVGAGI. V dropped 4 bases and J dropped 9; count of bases not matched to a gene: 5. The chain's CDR3 is CASSFDRARELFF. The DNA of the CDR3 is TGTGCCAGCAGTTTTGACAGGGCAAGGGAGCTGTTTTTT.

The CDR3 loop is CASSKKGDSHMNTEAFF. The CDR3 coding sequence is TGTGCCAGCAGCAAAAAAGGGGACAGCCACATGAACACTGAAGCTTTCTTT. The rearrangement uses TRBV21-1 and TRBJ1-1; TRBD1, the D gene given by the table, was not confirmed from the DNA. TRBV21-1 corresponds to a pseudogene. This CDR3 has 17 amino acids.

Details on this clone: The sample holds other DNA sequences that translate to the same CDR3. The genes are TRBV6-5 and TRBJ1-4; D not resolved. Trimming cost V 6 bases and J 0 bases, with 8 bases left between them. Germline V gene lookup returns CDR1 MNHEY and CDR2 SVGAGI. The CDR3 runs 14 residues. The chain's CDR3 is CASSPGATNEKLFF. CDR3 nucleotides: TGTGCCAGCAGCCCCGGGGCAACTAATGAAAAACTGTTTTTT.

The chain uses TRBV28 and TRBJ1-1; a weak D match, TRBD1 (5 bases). CDR1 and CDR2 from the germline V gene are MDHEN and SYDVKM. With 8 bases removed from V and 4 bases from J, the gap between germline ends came to 20 bases. This CDR3 region has 15 residues. The CDR3 DNA follows: TGTGCCAGCCACTCCCAGGCAGGGCCGGGCACTGAAGCTTTCTTT. This encodes CASHSQAGPGTEAFF.

This rearrangement joins TRBV2 to TRBJ2-3, with D unclear. The germline CDR1 and CDR2 sequences are SNHLY and FYNNEI. Trimming took off 9 bases at V and 8 bases at J, with 18 bases between the two ends. CDR3 size: 13 residues. CDR3 nucleotides: TGTGCCAGGACGAATAAATCCCAGGTTACGCAGTATTTT. It yields the protein CARTNKSQVTQYF.

J is TRBJ1-5 and V is TRBV28; the match to TRBD1 covers 7 bases. The length of the CDR3 is 14 residues. Trimming took 7 bases from V and 6 from J; bases not matched to a gene: 9. CDR1 and CDR2 from the germline V gene are MDHEN and SYDVKM. The CDR3 loop reads CASIAGGMGQPQHF. The CDR3 DNA reads TGTGCCAGCATTGCAGGGGGTATGGGTCAGCCCCAGCATTTT.

The chain couples TRBV30 to TRBJ1-2; 8 nucleotides line up with TRBD1. This CDR3 comprises 14 residues. The germline V gene has CDR1 GTSNPN and CDR2 SVGIG (reference sequence). The ends lost 2 bases at V and 8 bases at J; junction bases unmatched: 10. CDR3 in amino acids: CAWSTRTGRKGYTF. The CDR3 DNA is TGTGCCTGGAGTACTAGGACAGGGCGAAAAGGCTACACCTTC.

The rearrangement uses TRBV5-1 and TRBJ2-7; 7 bases agree with TRBD2. CDR3 length: 16 amino acids. The ends lost 4 bases at V and 4 bases at J; junction bases unmatched: 14. The V gene's germline CDR1 is SGHRS and CDR2 YFSETQ. CDR3 sequence: CASSQGGLDRAYEQYF. CDR3 nucleotides: TGCGCCAGCAGCCAAGGAGGACTAGACCGAGCGTACGAGCAGTACTTC. Variable domain in full (rest from reference TRBV5-1 and TRBJ2-7): KAGVTQTPRYLIKTRGQQVTLSCSPISGHRSVSWYQQTPGQGLQFLFEYFSETQRNKGNFPGRFSGRQFSNSRSEMNVSTLELGDSALYLCASSQGGLDRAYEQYFGPGTRLTVT.

The chain carries TRBV5-6 and TRBJ1-1, with D unclear. Germline V lookup: CDR1 SGHDT, CDR2 YYEEEE. V was clipped by 4 bases and J by 0 bases, with 4 bases between them. The CDR3 has 12 residues. DNA for the CDR3: TGTGCCAGCAGCCAAATGAACACTGAAGCTTTCTTT. Its translation is CASSQMNTEAFF.

The chain links TRBV21-1 to TRBJ1-1; the table's D call TRBD1 went unverified against the DNA. TRBV21-1 is flagged as a pseudogene. The CDR3 is made up of 15 amino acids. The CDR3, as DNA: TGTGCCAGCAGCCCCCTGATGGGACAGGACGGTCTAGCTTTCTTT. Translation: CASSPLMGQDGLAFF.

V gene TRBV5-6 combines with J gene TRBJ2-1, with 13 positions matching TRBD2. CDR1 is SGHDT and CDR2 is YYEEEE in the germline V gene. Trimming cost V 3 bases and J 9 bases; bases outside gene matches: 9. This CDR3 region has 16 residues. The DNA for the CDR3 is TGTGCCAGCAGCTGGGGAGAACTAGCGGGGGGGCTTGAGCAGTTCTTC. Protein sequence: CASSWGELAGGLEQFF.

The V call is TRBV9, the J call TRBJ2-3, with 16 positions matching TRBD2. This CDR3 has 18 amino acids. V dropped 1 base and J dropped 4; count of bases not matched to a gene: 6. Germline V gives CDR1 SGDLS, CDR2 YYNGEE. CDR3 sequence: CASSVLGTSGGAPDTQYF. The CDR3 nucleotides are TGTGCCAGCAGCGTACTTGGGACTAGCGGGGGGGCCCCAGATACGCAGTATTTT.

J is TRBJ1-2 and V is TRBV14, with no clear D. This CDR3 is built from 15 residues. Germline-derived CDR1 and CDR2 are SGHDN and FVKESK. The V and J ends lost 6 bases and 2 bases respectively, with 16 bases between them. The CDR3 protein is CASSYQAGPNYGYTF. The CDR3 DNA reads as TGTGCCAGCAGTTACCAGGCGGGTCCAAACTATGGCTACACCTTC.

This chain links TRBV11-3 with TRBJ2-2, with D possibly matching TRBD1 (6 bases). CDR3 length: 16 amino acids. Germline V lookup: CDR1 SGHNT, CDR2 YENEEA. V lost 5 bases and J 3 bases, leaving 16 bases between the germline ends. CDR3 protein: CASSIRGRGHTGELFF. The DNA of the CDR3 is TGTGCCAGCAGCATACGTGGCAGGGGACACACCGGGGAGCTGTTTTTT.

For the CDR3, the DNA is TGTGCCAGCAGCCCCCCCGGAGGCAGCTATAGCAATCAGCCCCAGCATTTT. Residues: CASSPPGGSYSNQPQHF. This chain links TRBV21-1 with TRBJ1-5. TRBV21-1 is listed as a pseudogene. The CDR3 length is 17 residues.

V gene TRBV18 combines with J gene TRBJ2-7, with D perhaps TRBD1 (6 bases). CDR3 length: 15 amino acids. CDR1 and CDR2 (germline): KGHSH, LQKENI. V was trimmed by 3 bases and J by 1 base, leaving 13 bases between them. The CDR3 region has the DNA TGTGCCAGCTCACCCGATAGGACAGCTTCCTACGAGCAGTACTTC. Its translation: CASSPDRTASYEQYF.

The chain employs TRBV7-3 and TRBJ2-6, with 7 nucleotides matching TRBD1. The germline V gene has CDR1 SGHTA and CDR2 FQGTGA. The CDR3 has 18 residues. Germline trimming cut 3 bases from V and 1 base from J; bases unmatched to any gene: 9. In nucleotides, the CDR3 is TGTGCCAGCAGCTTTAGGGGACAGCCAATATCTGGGGCCAACGTCCTGACTTTC. Translated: CASSFRGQPISGANVLTF.

The rearrangement links TRBV6-2 or TRBV6-3 to TRBJ1-2; D perhaps matches TRBD1 (5 bases). The CDR3 contains 13 residues. Germline-derived CDR1 and CDR2 are MNHEY and SVGEGT. Deletions cut 4 bases from V and 3 bases from J, with 9 bases between. The CDR3 bases are TGTGCCAGCAGTTTCTCGGGGCACTATGGCTACACCTTC. Its protein is CASSFSGHYGYTF.

A note on this clone: One end of the junction is discordant with germline, which a read error may explain. The chain joins TRBV7-8 to TRBJ1-2, with 11 bases lining up with TRBD1. CDR3 size: 16 residues. The germline gives CDR1 SGHVS, CDR2 FQNEAQ. The CDR3 region is CASILTAGTGGFGYTF. The CDR3 DNA follows: TGTGCCAGCATCTTAACCGCGGGGACAGGGGGATTCGGCTACACCTTC.

The rearrangement uses TRBV7-9 and TRBJ2-3; 9 bases are a match to TRBD2. Germline V gene data show CDR1 as SEHNR and CDR2 as FQNEAQ (reference sequence). The junction had 5 bases not matched to a gene; V was cut back by 6 bases and J by 1 base. The CDR3 extends over 15 amino acids. The CDR3 spells CASRKIAGGTDTQYF. The DNA for the CDR3 is TGTGCCAGCAGGAAAATAGCGGGGGGCACAGATACGCAGTATTTT.